A selection of T cell receptor beta chains follows, all from one sample in a study of OX40 agonist ivuxolimab in advanced cancers. Data came from immunoSEQ multiplex PCR; TCRdb stores just in-frame clones and leaves some out. Found here are about 82,000 clones, roughly nine tenths of them singletons; the top ten hold 2% to 2.5%. The specimen comprised CD4+ or CD8+ T cells sorted from blood, sampled in a trial of the OX40 agonist ivuxolimab. The receptors originated from an adult with an advanced solid tumor such as melanoma, head and neck, liver or kidney cancer. Both conserved end residues are part of each CDR3. A D gene is named only where the DNA matches it firmly. Clone size is stated in some rows and not others, as once, few, many or a class when expanded.

j_call: TRBJ2-1; d_call: .; v_call: TRBV6-1; clone_size: once; cdr3_nt: TGTGCCACCTCCTACAGGGTCCATGAGCAGTTCTTC; cdr3_aa: CATSYRVHEQFF
j_call: TRBJ2-3; d_call: TRBD1; v_call: TRBV11-3; clone_size: once; cdr3_nt: TGTGCCAGCGGGACAGGGGGACCAGATACGCAGTATTTT; cdr3_aa: CASGTGGPDTQYF
j_call: TRBJ1-1; d_call: TRBD1; v_call: TRBV5-4; clone_size: once; cdr3_nt: TGTGCCAGCAGCCATAAGGACAGGCGGTTTAACACTGAAGCTTTCTTT; cdr3_aa: CASSHKDRRFNTEAFF
j_call: TRBJ2-1; d_call: TRBD1; v_call: TRBV29-1; clone_size: .; cdr3_nt: TGCAGCGTTGATGGGCAGGGGGCGATTTTATACAATGAGCAGTTCTTC; cdr3_aa: CSVDGQGAILYNEQFF
j_call: TRBJ1-3; d_call: .; v_call: TRBV6-5; clone_size: .; cdr3_nt: TGTGCCAGCAGCCGGACAAATGGAAACACCATATATTTT; cdr3_aa: CASSRTNGNTIYF
j_call: TRBJ2-1; d_call: TRBD2; v_call: TRBV4-1; clone_size: .; cdr3_nt: TGCGCCAGCAGCCAGGGCGGGAGGGGGTCCTACAATGAGCAGTTCTTC; cdr3_aa: CASSQGGRGSYNEQFF
j_call: TRBJ1-5; d_call: TRBD1; v_call: TRBV4-1; clone_size: .; cdr3_nt: TGCGCCAGCAGCCAAGAGGGACAGCCAAATCAGCCCCAGCATTTT; cdr3_aa: CASSQEGQPNQPQHF
j_call: TRBJ2-7; d_call: TRBD1; v_call: TRBV29-1; clone_size: .; cdr3_nt: TGCAGCGCAGGACAGGGGGCGGCCGAGCAGTACTTC; cdr3_aa: CSAGQGAAEQYF
j_call: TRBJ2-2; d_call: TRBD2; v_call: TRBV6-1; clone_size: .; cdr3_nt: TGTGCCAGCAGGGGGTGGGAGGGCCGGACCGGGGAGCTGTTTTTT; cdr3_aa: CASRGWEGRTGELFF
j_call: TRBJ1-2; d_call: .; v_call: TRBV28; clone_size: .; cdr3_nt: TGTGCCAGCAGCCCGGGGGGAGGAGGTAACTATGGCTACACCTTC; cdr3_aa: CASSPGGGGNYGYTF
j_call: TRBJ2-7; d_call: .; v_call: TRBV11-3; clone_size: .; cdr3_nt: TGTGCCAGCAGCTTAGATCGGCAGGACTCCTACGAGCAGTACTTC; cdr3_aa: CASSLDRQDSYEQYF
j_call: TRBJ2-2; d_call: TRBD1; v_call: TRBV7-6; clone_size: .; cdr3_nt: TGTGCCACCTTGGACAGGGGAAGAACCGGGGAGCTGTTTTTT; cdr3_aa: CATLDRGRTGELFF
j_call: TRBJ1-4; d_call: .; v_call: TRBV7-2; clone_size: .; cdr3_nt: TGTGCCAGCAGCTCCCAGCCAACGCCGGGAGAAAAACTGTTTTTT; cdr3_aa: CASSSQPTPGEKLFF
j_call: TRBJ2-2; d_call: TRBD2; v_call: TRBV5-6; clone_size: once; cdr3_nt: TGTGCCAGCAACCCTTGGGCTAGCGGGTCGAACACCGGGGAGCTGTTTTTT; cdr3_aa: CASNPWASGSNTGELFF
j_call: TRBJ1-3; d_call: .; v_call: TRBV2; clone_size: .; cdr3_nt: TGTGCCAGCAGTGATAGTAGTAGTCAGCCGACTGGAAACACCATATATTTT; cdr3_aa: CASSDSSSQPTGNTIYF
j_call: TRBJ2-1; d_call: TRBD1; v_call: TRBV30; clone_size: .; cdr3_nt: TGTGCCTGGAGTGCCGGGACAGCAAACAATGAGCAGTTCTTC; cdr3_aa: CAWSAGTANNEQFF
j_call: TRBJ2-2; d_call: .; v_call: TRBV7-2; clone_size: few; cdr3_nt: TGTGCCAGCAGCTTGTTCGCGAACACCGGGGAGCTGTTTTTT; cdr3_aa: CASSLFANTGELFF
j_call: TRBJ2-7; d_call: .; v_call: TRBV7-7; clone_size: .; cdr3_nt: TGTGCTAGCAGCTTAAGTTCCCGTGGGTGGGGGACCCCCTACGAGCAGTACTTC; cdr3_aa: CASSLSSRGWGTPYEQYF
j_call: TRBJ2-3; d_call: .; v_call: TRBV10-3; clone_size: .; cdr3_nt: TGTGCCATCAGTGAAAGGGCGGTTGGGCCAGATACGCAGTATTTT; cdr3_aa: CAISERAVGPDTQYF
j_call: TRBJ2-3; d_call: TRBD2; v_call: TRBV2; clone_size: .; cdr3_nt: TGTGCCAGCAGTGAAGCGGGTGGACTAGCGGCGAACCCAGATACGCAGTATTTT; cdr3_aa: CASSEAGGLAANPDTQYF
j_call: TRBJ2-5; d_call: .; v_call: TRBV11-1; clone_size: .; cdr3_nt: TGTGCCAGCAGCTTAATGGGGCAGGTAGAGACCCAGTACTTC; cdr3_aa: CASSLMGQVETQYF
j_call: TRBJ1-1; d_call: .; v_call: TRBV5-5; clone_size: .; cdr3_nt: TGTGCCAGCTCTTCCGGGACCCTCTTTATGAACACTGAAGCTTTCTTT; cdr3_aa: CASSSGTLFMNTEAFF
j_call: TRBJ2-7; d_call: TRBD1; v_call: TRBV2; clone_size: .; cdr3_nt: TGTGCCAGCAGTGGGGTTTCAGGGGACAGGGTGCACTTC; cdr3_aa: CASSGVSGDRVHF
j_call: TRBJ1-2; d_call: .; v_call: TRBV2; clone_size: once; cdr3_nt: TGTGCCAGCAGTGACAGAACAGGGAAAACCCTCTACACCTTC; cdr3_aa: CASSDRTGKTLYTF
j_call: TRBJ2-6; d_call: TRBD2; v_call: TRBV7-2; clone_size: .; cdr3_nt: TGTGCCAGCAGCTCCGCCGGGACTAGCGGCTCTGGGGCCAACGTCCTGACTTTC; cdr3_aa: CASSSAGTSGSGANVLTF
j_call: TRBJ2-7; d_call: .; v_call: TRBV21-1; clone_size: few; cdr3_nt: TGTGCCAGCAGCAAACCCCGTTGGAGGGTAACGGGCGAGCAGTACTTC; cdr3_aa: CASSKPRWRVTGEQYF
j_call: TRBJ2-5; d_call: TRBD1; v_call: TRBV29-1; clone_size: .; cdr3_nt: TGCAGCGTCAGACAGGGCCAAGAGACCCAGTACTTC; cdr3_aa: CSVRQGQETQYF
j_call: TRBJ1-2; d_call: .; v_call: TRBV9; clone_size: once; cdr3_nt: TGTGCCAGCAACAATCCTCCGTGGTTCTATGGCTACACCTTC; cdr3_aa: CASNNPPWFYGYTF
j_call: TRBJ1-2; d_call: TRBD1; v_call: TRBV6-6; clone_size: .; cdr3_nt: TGTGCCAGCAAAGCGACAGGGCTTAACTATGGCTACACCTTC; cdr3_aa: CASKATGLNYGYTF
j_call: TRBJ2-7; d_call: .; v_call: TRBV2; clone_size: .; cdr3_nt: TGTGCCAGCAGTGACGCAGGAGACTACGAGCAGTACTTC; cdr3_aa: CASSDAGDYEQYF
j_call: TRBJ2-2; d_call: .; v_call: TRBV6-5; clone_size: .; cdr3_nt: TGTGCCAGCAGCGACTGGGCGGACGTGCACGGGGAGCTGTTTTTT; cdr3_aa: CASSDWADVHGELFF
j_call: TRBJ2-2; d_call: TRBD2; v_call: TRBV5-4; clone_size: .; cdr3_nt: TGTGCCAGCAGCTTGATTAGCGGGAGGATGGGTACCGGGGAGCTGTTTTTT; cdr3_aa: CASSLISGRMGTGELFF
j_call: TRBJ1-1; d_call: .; v_call: TRBV5-1; clone_size: .; cdr3_nt: TGCGCCAGCAGCCGGTCGTACGGGGCAGGGCTGAAGACTGAAGCTTTCTTT; cdr3_aa: CASSRSYGAGLKTEAFF
j_call: TRBJ1-3; d_call: .; v_call: TRBV28; clone_size: .; cdr3_nt: TGTGCCAGCAGTTTATTGGGGACCTCTGGAAACACCATATATTTT; cdr3_aa: CASSLLGTSGNTIYF
j_call: TRBJ2-3; d_call: .; v_call: TRBV4-3; clone_size: .; cdr3_nt: TGCGCCAGCAGCCTACAACACACAGATACGCAGTATTTT; cdr3_aa: CASSLQHTDTQYF
j_call: TRBJ2-7; d_call: .; v_call: TRBV7-2; clone_size: .; cdr3_nt: TGTGCCAGCAGCTTAGTTCGAGGTTACGAGCAGTACTTC; cdr3_aa: CASSLVRGYEQYF
j_call: TRBJ2-3; d_call: .; v_call: TRBV30; clone_size: .; cdr3_nt: TGTGCCTGGAGCTCAGGCTTGGATCTTCCGCAGTATTTT; cdr3_aa: CAWSSGLDLPQYF
j_call: TRBJ1-2; d_call: TRBD1; v_call: TRBV7-2; clone_size: .; cdr3_nt: TGTGCCAGCAGCCCTGGACAGGGGGCGCTTAGGGGCTACACCTTC; cdr3_aa: CASSPGQGALRGYTF
j_call: TRBJ2-5; d_call: .; v_call: TRBV6-5; clone_size: .; cdr3_nt: TGTGCCAGCAGTTACTCGAAGCCGCCAACCGGAGGGACCCAGTACTTC; cdr3_aa: CASSYSKPPTGGTQYF
j_call: TRBJ2-7; d_call: .; v_call: TRBV6-5; clone_size: .; cdr3_nt: TGTGCCAGCAGTTACTCGAGCGGACCCTCCTACGAGCAGTACTTC; cdr3_aa: CASSYSSGPSYEQYF
j_call: TRBJ2-5; d_call: .; v_call: TRBV28; clone_size: .; cdr3_nt: TGTGCCAGCAGTTTAGAGGGAGTAGAGACCCAGTACTTC; cdr3_aa: CASSLEGVETQYF
j_call: TRBJ1-4; d_call: TRBD1; v_call: TRBV5-6; clone_size: .; cdr3_nt: TGTGCCAGCAGCTTGGGGACAGGGTTGGATGAAAAACTGTTTTTT; cdr3_aa: CASSLGTGLDEKLFF
j_call: TRBJ2-3; d_call: .; v_call: TRBV11-2; clone_size: .; cdr3_nt: TGTGCCAGCAGCTTAAACCCAGTGACAGATACGCAGTATTTT; cdr3_aa: CASSLNPVTDTQYF
j_call: TRBJ1-2; d_call: .; v_call: TRBV23-1; clone_size: .; cdr3_nt: TGCGCCAGCAGTCCTGGCTTAGGGAACTATGGCTACACCTTC; cdr3_aa: CASSPGLGNYGYTF
j_call: TRBJ2-3; d_call: TRBD2; v_call: TRBV11-2; clone_size: .; cdr3_nt: TGTGCCAGCAGCGTTACCGGACTAGCGGACCCACGGAATACGCAGTATTTT; cdr3_aa: CASSVTGLADPRNTQYF
j_call: TRBJ2-7; d_call: .; v_call: TRBV27; clone_size: .; cdr3_nt: TGTGCCAGCAGGCGTAGGGCCCCCTACGAGCAGTACTTC; cdr3_aa: CASRRRAPYEQYF
j_call: TRBJ2-3; d_call: .; v_call: TRBV7-9; clone_size: .; cdr3_nt: TGTGCCAGCAGCTTAGTTGAGGATACAGATACGCAGTATTTT; cdr3_aa: CASSLVEDTDTQYF
j_call: TRBJ2-1; d_call: .; v_call: TRBV7-6; clone_size: .; cdr3_nt: TGTGCCAGCAGCCGGTTTAACAATGAGCAGTTCTTC; cdr3_aa: CASSRFNNEQFF
j_call: TRBJ1-5; d_call: TRBD1; v_call: TRBV5-6; clone_size: .; cdr3_nt: TGTGCCAGCAGCTTGGGACAGGGGTTCGGTCAGCCCCAGCATTTT; cdr3_aa: CASSLGQGFGQPQHF
j_call: TRBJ2-7; d_call: TRBD2; v_call: TRBV6-1; clone_size: .; cdr3_nt: TGTGCCAGCAGTTTAGCGGGGGCCGGCTACGAGCAGTACTTC; cdr3_aa: CASSLAGAGYEQYF
j_call: TRBJ2-7; d_call: .; v_call: TRBV6-5; clone_size: .; cdr3_nt: TGTGCCAGCAGTTTTTCCCGTTCGGGGTCCAATTACGAGCAGTACTTC; cdr3_aa: CASSFSRSGSNYEQYF